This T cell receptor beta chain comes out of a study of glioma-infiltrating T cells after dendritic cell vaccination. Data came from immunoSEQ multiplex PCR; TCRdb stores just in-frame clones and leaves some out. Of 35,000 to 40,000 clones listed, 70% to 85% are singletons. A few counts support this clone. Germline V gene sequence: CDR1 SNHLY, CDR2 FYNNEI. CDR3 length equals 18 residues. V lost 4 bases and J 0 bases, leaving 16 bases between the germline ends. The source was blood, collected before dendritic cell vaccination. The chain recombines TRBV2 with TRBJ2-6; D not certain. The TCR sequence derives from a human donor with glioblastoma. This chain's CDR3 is CASSGGTLSRSGANVLTF. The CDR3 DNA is TGTGCCAGCAGTGGAGGAACTCTCAGCCGCTCTGGGGCCAACGTCCTGACTTTC. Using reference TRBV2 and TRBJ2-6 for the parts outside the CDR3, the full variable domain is EPEVTQTPSHQVTQMGQEVILRCVPISNHLYFYWYRQILGQKVEFLVSFYNNEISEKSEIFDDQFSVERPDGSNFTLKIRSTKLEDSAMYFCASSGGTLSRSGANVLTFGAGSRLTVL.